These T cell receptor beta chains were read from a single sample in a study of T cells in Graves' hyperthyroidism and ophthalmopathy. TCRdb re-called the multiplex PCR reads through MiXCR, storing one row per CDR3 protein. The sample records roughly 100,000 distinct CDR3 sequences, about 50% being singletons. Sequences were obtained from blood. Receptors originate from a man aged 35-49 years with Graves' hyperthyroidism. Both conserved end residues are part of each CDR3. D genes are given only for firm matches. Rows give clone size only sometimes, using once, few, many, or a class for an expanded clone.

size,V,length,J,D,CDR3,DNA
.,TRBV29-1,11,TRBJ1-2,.,CSVEDEFGYTF,TGCAGCGTTGAAGATGAGTTTGGCTACACCTTC
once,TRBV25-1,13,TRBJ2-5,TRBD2,CASFSGSQETQYF,TGTGCCAGCTTTAGCGGGAGTCAAGAGACCCAGTACTTC
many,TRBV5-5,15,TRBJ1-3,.,CASSLWRDNRNTIYF,TGTGCCAGCAGCTTGTGGAGGGATAACCGAAACACCATATATTTT
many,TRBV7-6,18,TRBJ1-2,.,CASSLDPPGANGGYGYTF,TGTGCCAGCAGCTTAGATCCCCCTGGGGCCAACGGGGGTTATGGCTACACCTTC
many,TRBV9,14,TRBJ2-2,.,CASSKTGDTGELFF,TGTGCCAGCAGCAAAACAGGAGACACCGGGGAGCTGTTTTTT
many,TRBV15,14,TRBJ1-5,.,CATSTGAGNQPQHF,TGTGCCACCAGCACGGGGGCAGGTAATCAGCCCCAGCATTTT
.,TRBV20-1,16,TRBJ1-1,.,CSARDFAAGLGTEAFF,TGCAGTGCTAGAGATTTTGCGGCAGGGTTGGGGACTGAAGCTTTCTTT
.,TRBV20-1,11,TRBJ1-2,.,CSAMGPPGYTF,TGCAGTGCGATGGGACCCCCAGGCTACACCTTC
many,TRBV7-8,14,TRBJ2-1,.,CASSSTPTYNEQFF,TGTGCCAGCAGCTCAACGCCAACCTACAATGAGCAGTTCTTC
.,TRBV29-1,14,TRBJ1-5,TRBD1,CSSEEQGNNQPQHF,TGCAGCAGTGAAGAACAGGGGAACAATCAGCCCCAGCATTTT
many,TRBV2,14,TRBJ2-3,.,CASNEGTLTDTQYF,TGTGCCAGCAATGAAGGGACTCTTACAGATACGCAGTATTTT
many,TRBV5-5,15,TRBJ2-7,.,CASSVQPGNRNEQYF,TGTGCCAGCAGCGTCCAACCTGGTAACAGGAACGAGCAGTACTTC
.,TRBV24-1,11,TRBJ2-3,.,CARPVMGTQYF,TGTGCTAGGCCAGTTATGGGTACGCAGTATTTT
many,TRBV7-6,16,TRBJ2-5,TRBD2,CASSPWTSGSQETQYF,TGTGCCAGCAGCCCTTGGACTAGCGGGAGCCAAGAGACCCAGTACTTC
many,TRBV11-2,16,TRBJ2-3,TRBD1,CASSLVGTGGTDTQYF,TGTGCCAGCAGCTTAGTGGGGACAGGTGGCACAGATACGCAGTATTTT
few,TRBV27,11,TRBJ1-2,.,CASSFPDGYTF,TGTGCCAGCAGTTTCCCAGATGGCTACACCTTC
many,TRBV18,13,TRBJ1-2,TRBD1,CASSYQGARGYTF,TGTGCCAGCTCGTATCAGGGGGCCCGGGGCTACACCTTC
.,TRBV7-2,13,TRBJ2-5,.,CASSLPTWETQYF,TGTGCCAGCAGCCTACCGACGTGGGAGACCCAGTACTTC
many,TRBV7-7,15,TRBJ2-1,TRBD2,CASSLALAGGYEQFF,TGTGCTAGCAGCTTAGCACTAGCGGGAGGCTATGAGCAGTTCTTC
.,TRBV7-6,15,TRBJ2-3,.,CASSLDLANTDTQYF,TGTGCCAGCAGCTTAGATTTGGCGAACACAGATACGCAGTATTTT
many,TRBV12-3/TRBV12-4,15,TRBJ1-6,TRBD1,CASTRTGVYNSPLHF,TGTGCCAGCACCAGGACAGGGGTCTATAATTCACCCCTCCACTTT
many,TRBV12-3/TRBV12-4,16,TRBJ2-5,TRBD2,CASSHGGLAIRKTQYF,TGTGCCAGCAGTCACGGGGGACTAGCGATCAGGAAGACCCAGTACTTC
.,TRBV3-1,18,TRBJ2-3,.,CASSQDCECPDGTDTQYF,TGTGCCAGCAGCCAAGATTGTGAATGCCCAGATGGCACAGATACGCAGTATTTT
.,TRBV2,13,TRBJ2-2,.,CASRTATLGELFF,TGTGCCAGCCGGACAGCAACGTTAGGGGAGCTGTTTTTT
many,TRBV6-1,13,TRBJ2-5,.,CASSEVGRETQYF,TGTGCCAGCAGTGAAGTGGGGCGAGAGACCCAGTACTTC
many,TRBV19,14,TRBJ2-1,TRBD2,CATREGLAGDEQFF,TGTGCGACACGGGAGGGACTAGCGGGGGATGAGCAGTTCTTC
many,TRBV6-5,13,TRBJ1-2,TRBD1,CASSYFAGGGYTF,TGTGCCAGCAGTTACTTCGCAGGGGGTGGCTACACCTTC
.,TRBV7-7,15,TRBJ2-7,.,CASSPSSSGDNKQYF,TGTGCTAGCAGCCCAAGTTCGAGCGGGGACAATAAGCAGTACTTC
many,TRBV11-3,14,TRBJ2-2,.,CASSFEEGAGELFF,TGTGCCAGCAGCTTTGAGGAGGGGGCCGGGGAGCTGTTTTTT